These T cell receptor beta chains were read from a single sample in a study of beta chain features in type 1 diabetes. Some clones are missing from TCRdb's copy, which holds only in-frame ones; the method was immunoSEQ multiplex PCR. The profile shows approximately 150,000 clones, approximately 10% of them singletons. Sequencing was done on a sample of central memory CD4+ T cells from blood. These receptors were collected from a woman aged 40-49 years in good health. Each CDR3 is given with its conserved first and last residue. D genes are given only for firm matches. Expanded clones are given a class, and other clones once, few, many or no size at all.

V gene: TRBV9
J gene: TRBJ1-3
D gene: .
clone size: many
CDR3 DNA: TGTGCCAGCAGCCCCCAACAGGGAAACACCATATATTTT
CDR3 protein: CASSPQQGNTIYF

V gene: TRBV7-2
J gene: TRBJ2-2
D gene: .
clone size: few
CDR3 DNA: TGTGCCAGCAGCTTAGCGCCTCCGGGGTCCACCGGGGAGCTGTTTTTT
CDR3 protein: CASSLAPPGSTGELFF

V gene: TRBV5-1
J gene: TRBJ2-3
D gene: .
clone size: few
CDR3 DNA: TGCGCCAGCAGCCCTCAAGGCGGGACAGATACGCAGTATTTT
CDR3 protein: CASSPQGGTDTQYF

V gene: TRBV27
J gene: TRBJ1-2
D gene: TRBD1
clone size: .
CDR3 DNA: TGTGCCAGCAGTTTCCTTGGGACCGCGACAGGGGCTATGGGCTACACCTTC
CDR3 protein: CASSFLGTATGAMGYTF

V gene: TRBV5-1
J gene: TRBJ2-7
D gene: TRBD1
clone size: few
CDR3 DNA: TGCGCCAGCAGCTCGGGACAGGGGGACTACGAGCAGTACTTC
CDR3 protein: CASSSGQGDYEQYF

V gene: TRBV29-1
J gene: TRBJ1-4
D gene: TRBD1
clone size: few
CDR3 DNA: TGCAGCGTCGCCGACAGGGGCACAACTAATGAAAAACTGTTTTTT
CDR3 protein: CSVADRGTTNEKLFF

V gene: TRBV6-1
J gene: TRBJ2-3
D gene: .
clone size: few
CDR3 DNA: TGTGCCAGCAGTGAAAGGGGCGATACGCAGTATTTT
CDR3 protein: CASSERGDTQYF

V gene: TRBV7-2
J gene: TRBJ2-1
D gene: TRBD2
clone size: few
CDR3 DNA: TGTGCCAGCAGCTTCGGACTAGCCCTCTGGTTCTTC
CDR3 protein: CASSFGLALWFF

V gene: TRBV27
J gene: TRBJ2-1
D gene: .
clone size: .
CDR3 DNA: TGTGCCAGCAGTTTTCGGCGGGGTTGGGTCAATGAGCAGTTCTTC
CDR3 protein: CASSFRRGWVNEQFF

V gene: TRBV11-2
J gene: TRBJ1-6
D gene: .
clone size: .
CDR3 DNA: TGTGCCAGCAGCACCCAGGGGTATAATTCACCCCTCCACTTT
CDR3 protein: CASSTQGYNSPLHF